This T cell receptor beta chain is drawn from a study of shared clonotypes between healthy human individuals. Study results and caveats: Rarefaction gave evidence that sorted-subset sequencing remained incomplete despite large depth. Memory subsets had estimated richness that was generally smaller than that of naive subsets. The authors expected sequencing depth to affect clonotype sharing among donors.

About 30,000 T cell genomes, or about 200 ng DNA, went into the sorted-subset replicate PCRs. Sequencing used immunoSEQ multiplex PCR; TCRdb keeps in-frame clones, though not all of them. Among around 2.5 million clones listed, 93% were seen once. This CDR3 is 14 amino acids long. Germline V gives CDR1 MGHRA, CDR2 YSYEKL. The V end lost 3 bases, the J end lost 0 bases, and 9 bases lay between the germline ends. Notes on this clone: Antigen specificity is unknown.

The specimen was naive CD4+ T cells from PBMCs. As for subset: CD45RA+ positively selected. The sequence came from a young man in good health. Some clones in this sample may be carry-over from other donors' samples. The J gene is TRBJ2-7, the V gene TRBV4-1; D is undetermined. The CDR3 region is CASSHPTNSYEQYF. DNA of the CDR3: TGCGCCAGCAGCCACCCGACAAACTCCTACGAGCAGTACTTC.